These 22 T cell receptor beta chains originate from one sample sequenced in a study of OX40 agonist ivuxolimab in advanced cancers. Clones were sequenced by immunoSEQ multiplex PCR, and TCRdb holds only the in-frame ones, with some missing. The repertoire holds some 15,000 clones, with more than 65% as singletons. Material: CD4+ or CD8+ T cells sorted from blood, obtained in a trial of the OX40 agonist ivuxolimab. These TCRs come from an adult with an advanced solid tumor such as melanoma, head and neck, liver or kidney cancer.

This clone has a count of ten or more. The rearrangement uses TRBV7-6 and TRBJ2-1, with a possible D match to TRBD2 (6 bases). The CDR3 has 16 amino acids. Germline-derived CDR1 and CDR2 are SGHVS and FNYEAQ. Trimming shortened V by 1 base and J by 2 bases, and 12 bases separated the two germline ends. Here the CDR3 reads CASSLEAGSPYNEQFF. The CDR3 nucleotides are TGTGCCAGCAGCTTAGAGGCGGGGAGCCCCTACAATGAGCAGTTCTTC.

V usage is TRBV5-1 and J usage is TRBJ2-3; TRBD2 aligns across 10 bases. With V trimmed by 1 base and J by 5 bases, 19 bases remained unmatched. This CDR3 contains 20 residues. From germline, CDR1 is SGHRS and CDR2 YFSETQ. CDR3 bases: TGCGCCAGCAGCTTGCGTCTAGCGGGAGACCCACCCACCGTAGGAGATACGCAGTATTTT. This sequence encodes CASSLRLAGDPPTVGDTQYF.

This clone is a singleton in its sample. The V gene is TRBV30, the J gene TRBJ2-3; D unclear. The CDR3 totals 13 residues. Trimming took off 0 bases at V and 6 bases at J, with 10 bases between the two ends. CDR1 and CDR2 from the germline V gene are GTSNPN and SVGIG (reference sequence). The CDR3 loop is CAWSVTRHDTQYF. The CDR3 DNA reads TGTGCCTGGAGTGTAACCAGACACGATACGCAGTATTTT.

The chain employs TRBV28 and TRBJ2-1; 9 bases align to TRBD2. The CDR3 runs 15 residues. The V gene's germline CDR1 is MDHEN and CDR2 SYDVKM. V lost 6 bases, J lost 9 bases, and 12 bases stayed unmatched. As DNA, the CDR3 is TGTGCCAGCAGCTCCGCCAGCGGGAGGAAGCGTGAGCAGTTCTTC. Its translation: CASSSASGRKREQFF.

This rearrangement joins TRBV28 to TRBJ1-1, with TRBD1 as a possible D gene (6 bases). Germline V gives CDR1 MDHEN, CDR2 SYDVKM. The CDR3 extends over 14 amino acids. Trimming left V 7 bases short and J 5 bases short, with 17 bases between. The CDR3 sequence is CASTERTGWTEAFF. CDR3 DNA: TGTGCCAGCACCGAGAGAACAGGGTGGACTGAAGCTTTCTTT.

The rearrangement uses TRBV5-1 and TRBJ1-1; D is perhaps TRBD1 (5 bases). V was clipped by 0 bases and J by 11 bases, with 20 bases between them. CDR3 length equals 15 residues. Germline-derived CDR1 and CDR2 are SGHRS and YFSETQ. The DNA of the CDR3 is TGCGCCAGCAGCTTGGACCCCACAGGTGGGTTAGGTGCTTTCTTT. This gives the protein CASSLDPTGGLGAFF.

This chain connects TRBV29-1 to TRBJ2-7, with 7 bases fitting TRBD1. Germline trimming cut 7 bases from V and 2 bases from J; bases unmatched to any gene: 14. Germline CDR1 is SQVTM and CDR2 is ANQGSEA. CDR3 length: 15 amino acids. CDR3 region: CSAEITGDFPYEQYF. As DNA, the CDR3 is TGCAGCGCAGAGATCACAGGGGATTTTCCCTACGAGCAGTACTTC.

The CDR3 loop is CASRPSGSLLEQFF. The CDR3 DNA reads as TGTGCCAGCAGACCTAGCGGGAGCCTTCTTGAGCAGTTCTTC. J is TRBJ2-1 and V is TRBV7-9; 10 bases are shared with TRBD2. Trimming cost V 6 bases and J 9 bases; bases outside gene matches: 8. This CDR3 has 14 amino acids. CDR1 is SEHNR, CDR2 FQNEAQ, per germline (reference sequence).

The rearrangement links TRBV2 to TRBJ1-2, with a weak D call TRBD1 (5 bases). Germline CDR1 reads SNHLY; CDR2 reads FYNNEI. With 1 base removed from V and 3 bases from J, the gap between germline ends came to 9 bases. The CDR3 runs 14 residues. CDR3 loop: CASSEGDSYYGYTF. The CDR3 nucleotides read TGTGCCAGCAGTGAAGGAGACAGCTACTATGGCTACACCTTC.

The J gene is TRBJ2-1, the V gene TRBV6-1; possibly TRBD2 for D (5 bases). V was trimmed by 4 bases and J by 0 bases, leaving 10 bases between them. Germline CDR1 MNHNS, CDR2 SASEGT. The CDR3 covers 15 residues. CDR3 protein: CASSVDWSSYNEQFF. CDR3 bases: TGTGCCAGCAGTGTGGACTGGAGCTCCTACAATGAGCAGTTCTTC.

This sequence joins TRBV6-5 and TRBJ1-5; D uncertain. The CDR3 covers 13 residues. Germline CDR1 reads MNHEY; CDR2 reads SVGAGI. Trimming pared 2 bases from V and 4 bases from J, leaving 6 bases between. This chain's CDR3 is CASSYGSNQPQHF. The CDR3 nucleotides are TGTGCCAGCAGTTACGGCAGTAATCAGCCCCAGCATTTT.

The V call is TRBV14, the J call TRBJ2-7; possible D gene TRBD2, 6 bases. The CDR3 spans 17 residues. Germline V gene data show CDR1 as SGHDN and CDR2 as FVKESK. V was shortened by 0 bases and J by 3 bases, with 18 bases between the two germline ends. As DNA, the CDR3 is TGTGCCAGCAGCCAAGAACACGGGAGCCTATTTAGCTACGAGCAGTACTTC. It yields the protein CASSQEHGSLFSYEQYF.

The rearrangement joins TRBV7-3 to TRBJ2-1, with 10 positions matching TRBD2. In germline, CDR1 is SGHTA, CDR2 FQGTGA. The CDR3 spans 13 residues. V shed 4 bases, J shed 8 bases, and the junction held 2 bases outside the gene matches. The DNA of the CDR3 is TGTGCCAGCAGCTCTAGCGGGAGCGATGAGCAGTTCTTC. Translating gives CASSSSGSDEQFF.

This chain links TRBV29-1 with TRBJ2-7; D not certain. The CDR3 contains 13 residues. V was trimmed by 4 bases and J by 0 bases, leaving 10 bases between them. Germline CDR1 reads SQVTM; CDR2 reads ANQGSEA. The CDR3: CSVVWESSYEQYF. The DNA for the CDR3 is TGCAGCGTTGTATGGGAAAGCTCCTACGAGCAGTACTTC.

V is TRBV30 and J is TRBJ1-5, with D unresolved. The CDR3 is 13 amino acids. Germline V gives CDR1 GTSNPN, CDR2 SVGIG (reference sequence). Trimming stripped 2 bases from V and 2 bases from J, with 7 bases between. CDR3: CAWSNPGNQPQHF. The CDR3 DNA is TGTGCCTGGAGTAACCCGGGCAATCAGCCCCAGCATTTT.

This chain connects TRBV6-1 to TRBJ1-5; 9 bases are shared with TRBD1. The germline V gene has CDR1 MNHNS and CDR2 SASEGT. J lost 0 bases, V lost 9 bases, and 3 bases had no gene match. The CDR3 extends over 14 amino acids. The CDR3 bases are TGTGCCAGTGGACAGGGGTATAGCAATCAGCCCCAGCATTTT. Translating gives CASGQGYSNQPQHF.

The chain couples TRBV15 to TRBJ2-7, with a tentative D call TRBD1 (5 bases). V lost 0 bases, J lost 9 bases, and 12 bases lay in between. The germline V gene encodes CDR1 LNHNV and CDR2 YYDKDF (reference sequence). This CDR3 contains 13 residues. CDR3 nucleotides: TGTGCCACCAGCAGAGAATGGGGTCAGGGGCAGTACTTC. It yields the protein CATSREWGQGQYF.

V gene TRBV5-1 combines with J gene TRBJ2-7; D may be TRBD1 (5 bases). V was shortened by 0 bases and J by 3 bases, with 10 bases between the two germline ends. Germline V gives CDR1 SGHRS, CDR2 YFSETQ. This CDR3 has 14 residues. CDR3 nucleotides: TGCGCCAGCAGCTTGGTCCACAGGAGCTACGAGCAGTACTTC. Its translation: CASSLVHRSYEQYF.

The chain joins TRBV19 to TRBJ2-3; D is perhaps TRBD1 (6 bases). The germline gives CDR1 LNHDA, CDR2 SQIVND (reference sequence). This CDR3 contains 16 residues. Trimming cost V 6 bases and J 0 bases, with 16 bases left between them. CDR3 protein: CASRQGGIPSTDTQYF. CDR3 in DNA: TGTGCCAGTAGACAAGGGGGAATACCTAGCACAGATACGCAGTATTTT.

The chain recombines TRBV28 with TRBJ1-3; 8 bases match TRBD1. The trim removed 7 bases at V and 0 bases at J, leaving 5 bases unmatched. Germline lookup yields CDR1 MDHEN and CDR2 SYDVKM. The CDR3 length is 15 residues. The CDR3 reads CASTRDRISGNTIYF. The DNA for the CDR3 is TGTGCCAGCACCCGGGACAGGATCTCTGGAAACACCATATATTTT.

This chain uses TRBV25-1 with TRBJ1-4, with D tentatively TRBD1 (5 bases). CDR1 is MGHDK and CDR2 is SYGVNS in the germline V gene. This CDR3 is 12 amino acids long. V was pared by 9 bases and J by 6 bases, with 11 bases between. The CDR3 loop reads CASQGLDEKLFF. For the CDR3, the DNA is TGTGCCAGTCAGGGATTGGATGAAAAACTGTTTTTT.

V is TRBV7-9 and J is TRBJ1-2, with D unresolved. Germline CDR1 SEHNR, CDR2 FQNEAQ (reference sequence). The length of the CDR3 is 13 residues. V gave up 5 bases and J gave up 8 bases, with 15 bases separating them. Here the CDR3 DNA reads TGTGCCAGCAGCCTTCCGGACGTGGGAGGCTACACCTTC. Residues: CASSLPDVGGYTF.